This T cell receptor (beta chain) was documented in a study of a mutant IDH1 vaccine in newly diagnosed glioma. About this clone: Its specificity is not known.

V lost 7 bases and J lost 3, with 14 bases in between. The CDR3 contains 13 residues. Germline CDR1 reads SGHRS; CDR2 reads YFSETQ. The assay was immunoSEQ multiplex PCR, and TCRdb's table has in-frame clones only and misses some. Among roughly 72,000 clones listed, 91% were seen once. The time point denotes: week 5, during vaccination. The study gave 300 ug of mutant IDH1 20-mer peptide per vaccine dose, with topical imiquimod. Every donor had a new WHO grade 3 or 4 astrocytoma that was IDH1-mutant, with loss of nuclear ATRX. Sequenced here: PBMCs, sampled from a glioma patient whose treatment included an IDH1 peptide vaccine. The V and J genes are TRBV5-1 and TRBJ2-7, with D possibly called TRBD1 or TRBD2 (5 bases each). The sequence was collected from a woman aged 45-60 years with glioma. CDR3 in DNA: TGCGCCAGCCGGGGACGGGAAAACTACGAGCAGTACTTC. Translating gives CASRGRENYEQYF.